Below, 10 T cell receptor beta chains from the same sample are listed, as sequenced in a study of beta chain features in type 1 diabetes. Overall study findings and caveats: All four CD4+ subsets from Type 1 diabetes patients carried moderately but significantly shorter TCRB CDR3s.

Expressed TCRB transcripts were sequenced after all isolated RNA was converted to cDNA. Clones were sequenced by immunoSEQ multiplex PCR, and TCRdb holds only the in-frame ones, with some missing. The sample has about 150,000 clones; approximately 8.1% are singletons. No antigen has been identified for these receptors. The specimen sequenced was central memory CD4+ T cells from blood. The receptors originated from a woman aged 35 to 49 with type 1 diabetes.

CDR3 sequence reads: CASSLGTGGGVETQYF. DNA for the CDR3: TGCGCCAGCAGCTTGGGGACAGGGGGTGGAGTGGAGACCCAGTACTTC. The chain links TRBV5-1 to TRBJ2-5; the match to TRBD1 covers 10 bases. CDR3 length: 16 amino acids. V lost 0 bases and J lost 5; bases outside the gene matches: 7. Looked up from germline, CDR1 is SGHRS and CDR2 is YFSETQ.

This clone was seen a few times. This rearrangement joins TRBV6-6 to TRBJ1-2; D is undetermined. Trimming shortened V by 2 bases and J by 4 bases, and 14 bases separated the two germline ends. The length of the CDR3 is 15 residues. Germline CDR1 MNHNY, CDR2 SVGAGI (reference sequence). The CDR3 sequence: CASSYTRWAGYGYTF. In DNA form, the CDR3 reads TGTGCCAGCAGTTACACCAGGTGGGCCGGCTATGGCTACACCTTC.

This clone was seen a few times. The chain links TRBV19 to TRBJ1-5; 7 bases match TRBD1. The CDR3 spans 14 residues. The V gene's germline CDR1 is LNHDA and CDR2 SQIVND (reference sequence). Germline trimming cut 5 bases from V and 2 bases from J; bases unmatched to any gene: 3. CDR3 nucleotide sequence: TGTGCCAGTAGTCTTACAGGGGGCAATCAGCCCCAGCATTTT. Its translation: CASSLTGGNQPQHF. The whole variable domain, remainder taken from reference TRBV19 and TRBJ1-5, is DGGITQSPKYLFRKEGQNVTLSCEQNLNHDAMYWYRQDPGQGLRLIYYSQIVNDFQKGDIAEGYSVSREKKESFPLTVTSAQKNPTAFYLCASSLTGGNQPQHFGDGTRLSIL.

This clone was picked up a small number of times. This sequence joins TRBV18 and TRBJ2-6; D perhaps matches TRBD1 (6 bases). CDR3 length: 15 residues. V was trimmed by 3 bases and J by 2 bases, leaving 8 bases between them. Germline V gene lookup returns CDR1 KGHSH and CDR2 LQKENI. This CDR3 reads CASSPNRAGANVLTF. CDR3 coding DNA: TGTGCCAGCTCACCGAACAGGGCTGGGGCCAACGTCCTGACTTTC.

The V call is TRBV2, the J call TRBJ1-2; D is ambiguous. The CDR3 runs 13 residues. Trimming took 2 bases from V and 2 from J, leaving 6 bases between them. Germline V CDR1 and CDR2: SNHLY, FYNNEI. CDR3 nucleotides: TGTGCCAGCAGTGAAAGCTGGAACTATGGCTACACCTTC. Translating it yields CASSESWNYGYTF.

This clone came up a few times. V is TRBV7-2 and J is TRBJ2-5; no reliable D call. The V end lost 1 base, the J end lost 5 bases, and 14 bases lay between the germline ends. CDR3 length: 15 amino acids. CDR1 and CDR2 from the germline V gene are SGHTA and FQGNSA. This CDR3 is CASSLDPRTQETQYF. For the CDR3, the DNA is TGTGCCAGCAGCTTAGATCCGCGCACACAGGAGACCCAGTACTTC. Drawing the rest from reference TRBV7-2 and TRBJ2-5, the complete variable domain is GAGVSQSPSNKVTEKGKDVELRCDPISGHTALYWYRQSLGQGLEFLIYFQGNSAPDKSGLPSDRFSAERTGGSVSTLTIQRTQQEDSAVYLCASSLDPRTQETQYFGPGTRLLVL.

Ten or more counts support this clone. The J gene is TRBJ2-7, the V gene TRBV29-1; D perhaps matches TRBD1 (5 bases). V dropped 7 bases and J dropped 5 bases, with 18 bases sitting between them. There are 13 residues in the CDR3. Germline V gene sequence: CDR1 SQVTM, CDR2 ANQGSEA. CDR3: CSALPNAGNEQYF. CDR3 coding DNA: TGCAGCGCCCTCCCCAACGCAGGGAACGAGCAGTACTTC.

This clone has just a few counts. This chain uses TRBV7-9 with TRBJ2-1; D is unclear. Trimming pared 7 bases from V and 4 bases from J, leaving 14 bases between. CDR3 length equals 14 residues. Looked up from germline, CDR1 is SEHNR and CDR2 is FQNEAQ (reference sequence). CDR3 in amino acids: CASTRVSEYNEQFF. Written as DNA, the CDR3 is TGTGCCAGCACCCGTGTCAGCGAGTACAATGAGCAGTTCTTC. Using reference TRBV7-9 and TRBJ2-1 for the parts outside the CDR3, the full variable domain is DTGVSQNPRHKITKRGQNVTFRCDPISEHNRLYWYRQTLGQGPEFLTYFQNEAQLEKSRLLSDRFSAERPKGSFSTLEIQRTEQGDSAMYLCASTRVSEYNEQFFGPGTRLTVL.

This clone was detected only a few times. The chain joins TRBV2 to TRBJ2-4; D is unclear. V lost 7 bases and J lost 5, with 6 bases in between. The germline V gene has CDR1 SNHLY and CDR2 FYNNEI. The CDR3 consists of 11 residues. CDR3 bases: TGTGCCAGCACCGCAGAAAACATTCAGTACTTC. This codes for CASTAENIQYF.

This clone has only a few counts. The rearrangement uses TRBV7-9 and TRBJ2-2, with a tentative D call TRBD2 (6 bases). The CDR3 loop spans 16 amino acids. In germline, CDR1 is SEHNR, CDR2 FQNEAQ (reference sequence). V gave up 5 bases and J gave up 5 bases, with 18 bases separating them. CDR3 amino acids: CASSPAGSSRTGELFF. The CDR3, as DNA: TGTGCCAGCAGCCCCGCGGGATCTAGCAGGACCGGGGAGCTGTTTTTT.